The clone carrying this T cell receptor (beta chain) was detected a few times. The entry originates in a study of T cell repertoires in aging, cancer and after chemotherapy. V lost 3 bases and J lost 0; bases outside the gene matches: 4. CDR1 is LNHNV, CDR2 YYDKDF, per germline (reference sequence). This CDR3 has 16 residues. A mixed TRB-A/B primer pool amplified rearranged TRB by multiplex touch-down PCR. Each CDR3 protein is one row after TCRdb ran MiXCR on the multiplex PCR reads. This sample carries fewer than 9,000 distinct CDR3 sequences, about 30% of them seen once, and the ten largest clones take roughly 10%. TCR beta rearrangements were amplified from peripheral blood genomic DNA.

The chain is built from TRBV15 and TRBJ2-2; 7 nucleotides match TRBD1. The source of this sequence is a human donor in good health. Sequencing was done on a sample of blood. CDR3 protein: CATSSPGQPNTGELFF. The DNA for the CDR3 is TGTGCCACCAGCAGCCCGGGACAGCCGAACACCGGGGAGCTGTTTTTT.